The 17 T cell receptor beta chains below were found in one sample sequenced in a study of control samples from healthy donors and cancer patients. Clones were read by immunoSEQ multiplex PCR, and TCRdb kept only the in-frame ones, dropping some. This table holds 100,000 to 150,000 clones, around 87% found once. Material for sequencing was blood. These receptors all stem from a man aged 60 to 75 in good health.

J is TRBJ1-2 and V is TRBV3-1 (or the pseudogene TRBV3-2); D may be TRBD1 (6 bases). Germline V gives CDR1 LGHDT, CDR2 YNNKEL (reference sequence). This CDR3 is 16 amino acids long. V dropped 1 base and J dropped 8 bases, with 20 bases sitting between them. CDR3 in amino acids: CASSQVVNGGPWGYTF. In DNA, the CDR3 is TGTGCCAGCAGCCAAGTCGTGAACGGGGGGCCGTGGGGCTACACCTTC.

The chain is built from TRBV2 and TRBJ2-1; D remains unclear. This CDR3 contains 14 residues. Between the trimmed V and J ends, which lost 3 bases and 2 bases, there was a span of 8 bases. Per germline, CDR1 SNHLY and CDR2 FYNNEI. The CDR3 coding sequence is TGTGCCAGCAGTGAGAGCGCTGCCTACAATGAGCAGTTCTTC. This encodes CASSESAAYNEQFF.

The chain has TRBV11-3 and TRBJ2-4, with D hard to call. Germline V gene sequence: CDR1 SGHNT, CDR2 YENEEA. The V end was cut by 0 bases, the J end by 1 base, with 13 bases between. The CDR3 runs 17 residues. CDR3 sequence: CASSLEGGFGAKNIQYF. The CDR3 DNA sequence: TGTGCCAGCAGCTTAGAAGGCGGCTTCGGGGCCAAAAACATTCAGTACTTC. Combining the CDR3 with reference TRBV11-3 and TRBJ2-4 gives the whole variable domain EAGVVQSPRYKIIEKKQPVAFWCNPISGHNTLYWYLQNLGQGPELLIRYENEEAVDDSQLPKDRFSAERLKGVDSTLKIQPAELGDSAVYLCASSLEGGFGAKNIQYFGAGTRLSVL.

This rearrangement joins TRBV19 to TRBJ1-4; D perhaps matches TRBD1 (5 bases). Germline CDR1 and CDR2: LNHDA and SQIVND (reference sequence). This CDR3 is built from 15 residues. V lost 5 bases to trimming and J lost 5 bases, with 15 bases between them. Here the CDR3 reads CASSVWTRGNEKLFF. The DNA for the CDR3 is TGTGCCAGTAGTGTCTGGACACGGGGAAATGAAAAACTGTTTTTT. Full variable domain (missing parts from reference TRBV19 and TRBJ1-4): DGGITQSPKYLFRKEGQNVTLSCEQNLNHDAMYWYRQDPGQGLRLIYYSQIVNDFQKGDIAEGYSVSREKKESFPLTVTSAQKNPTAFYLCASSVWTRGNEKLFFGSGTQLSVL.

This chain links TRBV7-2 with TRBJ2-3, with D unclear. Germline values: CDR1 SGHTA, CDR2 FQGNSA. Trimming took off 0 bases at V and 3 bases at J, with 4 bases between the two ends. The CDR3 is 13 amino acids. This chain's CDR3 is CASSLARTDTQYF. Here the CDR3 DNA reads TGTGCCAGCAGCTTAGCTAGAACAGATACGCAGTATTTT.

CDR3 sequence reads: CASSSRQGATGANVLTF. The CDR3 DNA reads TGTGCCAGCAGCTCGCGACAGGGGGCTACTGGGGCCAACGTCCTGACTTTC. The chain carries TRBV7-6 and TRBJ2-6; 10 bases are a match to TRBD1. V dropped 4 bases and J dropped 2; count of bases not matched to a gene: 5. This CDR3 spans 17 amino acids. The germline V gene has CDR1 SGHVS and CDR2 FNYEAQ.

V and J are TRBV3-1 (or the pseudogene TRBV3-2) and TRBJ2-3; TRBD2 agrees at 7 bases. J was trimmed by 0 bases and V by 5 bases; bases with no gene match: 5. Per germline, CDR1 LGHDT and CDR2 YNNKEL (reference sequence). CDR3 length: 15 residues. CDR3 region: CASSYIGGSTDTQYF. The DNA of the CDR3 is TGTGCCAGCAGCTATATCGGGGGGAGCACAGATACGCAGTATTTT.

The V and J genes are TRBV27 and TRBJ1-2, with D unresolved. This CDR3 has 14 residues. The V end was cut by 3 bases, the J end by 4 bases, with 12 bases between. The germline gives CDR1 MNHEY, CDR2 SMNVEV (reference sequence). This CDR3 is CASSFAPALYGYTF. CDR3 nucleotides: TGTGCCAGCAGTTTCGCCCCCGCCCTCTATGGCTACACCTTC.

This sequence joins TRBV18 and TRBJ2-5, with a weak D call TRBD2 (5 bases). The CDR3 sequence is 14 residues long. Germline assignment: CDR1 KGHSH and CDR2 LQKENI. V lost 2 bases to trimming and J lost 7 bases, with 14 bases between them. CDR3 coding DNA: TGTGCCAGCTCACCATTGGCGGAAGGAGGGACCCAGTACTTC. Protein product: CASSPLAEGGTQYF.

The J gene is TRBJ2-3, the V gene TRBV15; TRBD1 is a possible D gene (5 bases). V lost 2 bases and J 2 bases, leaving 11 bases between the germline ends. This CDR3 is 15 amino acids long. Germline lookup yields CDR1 LNHNV and CDR2 YYDKDF (reference sequence). CDR3 bases: TGTGCCACCAGCAGACCACAGGATCCCACAGATACGCAGTATTTT. Translated, it gives CATSRPQDPTDTQYF.

J is TRBJ1-4 and V is TRBV5-6; D gene unclear. From germline, CDR1 is SGHDT and CDR2 YYEEEE. V shed 0 bases and J shed 6 bases, with 12 bases lying between them. The length of the CDR3 is 15 residues. In DNA, the CDR3 is TGTGCCAGCAGCTTGGAAAAAATACCGGATGAAAAACTGTTTTTT. This codes for CASSLEKIPDEKLFF.

CDR3 loop: CAVWDSYNEKLFF. The DNA of the CDR3 is TGTGCCGTCTGGGACAGCTATAATGAAAAACTGTTTTTT. The chain uses TRBV24-1 and TRBJ1-4, with 7 bases fitting TRBD1. CDR1 is KGHDR and CDR2 is SFDVKD in the germline V gene. Trimming cost V 12 bases and J 4 bases; bases outside gene matches: 7. This CDR3 comprises 13 residues.

The CDR3 reads CASSFTTGELFF. In nucleotides, the CDR3 is TGTGCCAGCAGTTTCACAACCGGGGAGCTGTTTTTT. This sequence joins TRBV28 and TRBJ2-2; D not certain. CDR1 is MDHEN and CDR2 is SYDVKM in the germline V gene. This CDR3 contains 12 residues. Trimming took 3 bases from V and 5 from J, leaving 4 bases between them.

The CDR3 bases are TGCGCCAGCAGCCAAGATCAGGGGCTGAGCAATCAGCCCCAGCATTTT. Translated: CASSQDQGLSNQPQHF. This chain uses TRBV4-1 with TRBJ1-5; D is possibly TRBD1 (6 bases). The germline V gene encodes CDR1 MGHRA and CDR2 YSYEKL. The CDR3 has 16 amino acids. Trimming pared 0 bases from V and 1 base from J, leaving 10 bases between.

The chain combines TRBV6-5 with TRBJ1-1; TRBD1 matches at 7 bases. The CDR3 spans 14 residues. Germline-derived CDR1 and CDR2 are MNHEY and SVGAGI. Trimming removed 5 bases from V and 7 bases from J; junction bases left unmatched: 10. DNA of the CDR3: TGTGCCAGCAGTAACTTTAACAGGGGCGGTGAAGCTTTCTTT. This codes for CASSNFNRGGEAFF.

CDR3 bases: TGTGCCACCCAAAGCGGGGTCACAGATACGCAGTATTTT. Amino acid sequence: CATQSGVTDTQYF. The chain carries TRBV12-3 or TRBV12-4 and TRBJ2-3; 7 nucleotides agree with TRBD2. V lost 10 bases and J lost 2; bases outside the gene matches: 6. This CDR3 has 13 residues.

J is TRBJ2-7 and V is TRBV28; D gene ambiguous. CDR3 length: 12 amino acids. From germline, CDR1 is MDHEN and CDR2 SYDVKM. The V end was cut by 4 bases, the J end by 6 bases, with 10 bases between. The CDR3 nucleotides read TGTGCCAGCAGTTCATCACCCAGCGAGCAGTACTTC. It specifies CASSSSPSEQYF.